A single sample is the source of the 31 T cell receptor beta chains below, sequenced in a study of T cells after yellow fever vaccination. TCRdb re-derived calls from the 5' RACE reads in MiXCR, one entry per CDR3 protein. The sample includes some 670,000 distinct CDR3 sequences, 12% of them seen just once. Sequencing used PBMCs, obtained on the day of the yellow fever booster vaccination. The receptors originated from a man between 25 and 39 years old who received the YFV17D yellow fever vaccine.

This rearrangement joins TRBV5-6 to TRBJ1-1, with 8 bases aligning to TRBD1. The germline gives CDR1 SGHDT, CDR2 YYEEEE. V lost 2 bases to trimming and J lost 11 bases; unmatched junction nucleotides: 17. The CDR3 contains 16 residues. In nucleotides, the CDR3 is TGTGCCAGCAGCTTTCGCCAGACAGGGGCCCCGGTTGGGGCTTTCTTT. Amino acid sequence: CASSFRQTGAPVGAFF.

The chain couples TRBV20-1 to TRBJ2-7; D is unresolved. Trimming stripped 3 bases from V and 1 base from J, with 10 bases between. The V gene's germline CDR1 is DFQATT and CDR2 SNEGSKA (reference sequence). CDR3 size: 13 residues. This CDR3 reads CSARGARSYEQYF. The CDR3 region has the DNA TGCAGTGCTAGGGGTGCCAGGTCCTACGAGCAGTACTTC.

This clonotype was observed at least ten times. V is TRBV12-3 or TRBV12-4 and J is TRBJ2-1, with 10 bases that match TRBD1. This CDR3 spans 15 amino acids. Losses at the gene ends were 3 bases for V and 5 bases for J; bases not matched to a gene: 4. CDR3 DNA: TGTGCCAGCAGTTTTGGGGACAGGGGAGACAATGAGCAGTTCTTC. This sequence encodes CASSFGDRGDNEQFF.

The rearrangement uses TRBV2 and TRBJ2-7; the D is unclear. Germline V gives CDR1 SNHLY, CDR2 FYNNEI. This CDR3 has 15 residues. V was shortened by 3 bases and J by 0 bases, with 12 bases between the two germline ends. In DNA, the CDR3 is TGTGCCAGCAGTGACTCCCCGCTGAGCTCCTACGAGCAGTACTTC. Its translation is CASSDSPLSSYEQYF.

The sample holds a few counts of this clonotype. The chain employs TRBV6-1 and TRBJ2-7; TRBD2 is a possible D gene (5 bases). This CDR3 has 14 amino acids. The germline CDR1 and CDR2 sequences are MNHNS and SASEGT. With 8 bases removed from V and 0 bases from J, the gap between germline ends came to 14 bases. CDR3 nucleotide sequence: TGTGCCAGCTGTCTAAGCGGAAACTCCTACGAGCAGTACTTC. Its translation is CASCLSGNSYEQYF.

This clonotype was seen a handful of times. The chain uses TRBV5-1 and TRBJ1-1, with TRBD1 matching over 7 bases. Germline CDR1 SGHRS, CDR2 YFSETQ. V gave up 5 bases and J gave up 2 bases; unmatched junction bases: 9. The CDR3 sequence is 15 residues long. CDR3 protein: CASRRETGFNTEAFF. The CDR3 DNA reads TGCGCCAGCAGGCGCGAGACAGGGTTCAACACTGAAGCTTTCTTT.

This clonotype has a single count. As DNA, the CDR3 is TGTGCCAGCAGCTTGGATTCGAGACTAGTGGCATACAATGAGCAGTTCTTC. Protein: CASSLDSRLVAYNEQFF. The gene calls are TRBV5-4 and TRBJ2-1; a weak D match, TRBD2 (6 bases). With 0 bases removed from V and 4 bases from J, the gap between germline ends came to 17 bases. The CDR3 extends over 17 amino acids. Germline V lookup: CDR1 SGHNT, CDR2 YYREEE (reference sequence).

This clonotype was detected many times. The chain carries TRBV6-5 and TRBJ1-2, with D possibly TRBD1 on 6 matching bases. Trimming took off 0 bases at V and 8 bases at J, with 13 bases between the two ends. The CDR3 totals 14 residues. Germline loops: CDR1 MNHEY, CDR2 SVGAGI. The CDR3, as DNA: TGTGCCAGCAGTTACTCGAGCGGGGGGCCGGGCTACACCTTC. It codes for CASSYSSGGPGYTF.

There are a few counts of this clonotype. This chain links TRBV6-2 or TRBV6-3 with TRBJ1-2; D remains unclear. Germline lookup yields CDR1 MNHEY and CDR2 SVGEGT. The CDR3 sequence is 13 residues long. V gave up 5 bases and J gave up 3 bases, with 10 bases separating them. CDR3 sequence reads: CASSVAGDYGYTF. For the CDR3, the DNA is TGTGCCAGCAGTGTGGCCGGGGACTATGGCTACACCTTC.

This clonotype was counted a few times. The gene calls are TRBV18 and TRBJ2-3; no clear D. The V end lost 8 bases, the J end lost 6 bases, and 12 bases lay between the germline ends. CDR1 KGHSH and CDR2 LQKENI come from the germline V gene. The CDR3 is 12 amino acids. CDR3 sequence: CASARSGDTQYF. CDR3 bases: TGTGCCAGCGCCCGATCCGGGGATACGCAGTATTTT.

The sample holds a few counts of this clonotype. This chain uses TRBV29-1 with TRBJ2-1, with TRBD1 matching over 9 bases. The CDR3 totals 16 residues. Germline assignment: CDR1 SQVTM and CDR2 ANQGSEA. Trimming cost V 4 bases and J 7 bases; bases outside gene matches: 14. CDR3 sequence reads: CSVGVPEHRGLNEQFF. The CDR3 DNA sequence: TGCAGCGTTGGGGTACCGGAACACAGGGGGCTTAATGAGCAGTTCTTC.

The gene calls are TRBV23-1 and TRBJ2-5; the D gene is possibly TRBD1 (6 bases). TRBV23-1 is given ORF status, its function remaining uncertain. Trimming pared 7 bases from V and 3 bases from J, leaving 15 bases between. The CDR3 covers 14 residues. CDR3 residues: CASITGQTKETQYF. The DNA of the CDR3 is TGCGCCAGCATCACGGGACAAACTAAAGAGACCCAGTACTTC.

This clonotype has only a few counts. The CDR3 sequence is CASSLRSTSGNFGELFF. CDR3 bases: TGTGCCAGCAGCTTAAGGTCGACTAGCGGGAATTTCGGGGAGCTGTTTTTT. The chain carries TRBV7-2 and TRBJ2-2, with 11 nucleotides matching TRBD2. Germline V gives CDR1 SGHTA, CDR2 FQGNSA. This CDR3 spans 17 amino acids. Germline trimming cut 2 bases from V and 7 bases from J; bases unmatched to any gene: 9.

The CDR3 coding sequence is TGCAGTGCTAGATGGGTAAGACAGTTCTTC. Amino acids: CSARWVRQFF. This sequence joins TRBV20-1 and TRBJ2-1; D uncertain. The ends were cut back, 2 bases at V and 13 bases at J, with 9 bases in the middle. The germline CDR1 and CDR2 sequences are DFQATT and SNEGSKA (reference sequence). The CDR3 length is 10 residues.

The chain combines TRBV6-5 with TRBJ2-7; no firm D call. The CDR3 consists of 14 residues. The ends were cut back, 2 bases at V and 0 bases at J, with 8 bases in the middle. Looked up from germline, CDR1 is MNHEY and CDR2 is SVGAGI. This CDR3 reads CASSYGHHSYEQYF. The CDR3 DNA is TGTGCCAGCAGTTACGGGCACCACTCCTACGAGCAGTACTTC.

The rearrangement uses TRBV29-1 and TRBJ2-1; no clear D. Germline V gene data show CDR1 as SQVTM and CDR2 as ANQGSEA. The CDR3 loop spans 13 amino acids. V dropped 8 bases and J dropped 0 bases, with 11 bases sitting between them. The CDR3, as DNA: TGCAGCTTCCAGCACCGCTCCTACAATGAGCAGTTCTTC. Its translation is CSFQHRSYNEQFF.

This clonotype was seen only a few times. The genes are TRBV7-2 and TRBJ2-1; D may match TRBD1 or TRBD2 (5 bases each). The CDR3 is 15 residues long. Deletions cut 5 bases from V and 6 bases from J, with 17 bases between. The V gene's germline CDR1 is SGHTA and CDR2 FQGNSA. The CDR3 nucleotides read TGTGCCAGCAGCCCCCCCGGGGCTCCGGGCAATGAGCAGTTCTTC. Translation: CASSPPGAPGNEQFF.

This clonotype was seen more than once but under ten times. CDR3 DNA: TGTGCCAGCAGTCCGGGGCGAAAAATTGAGCAGTTCTTC. It is translated as CASSPGRKIEQFF. The chain combines TRBV12-3 or TRBV12-4 with TRBJ2-1, with D perhaps matching TRBD1 or TRBD2 (5 bases each). The length of the CDR3 is 13 residues. The V end lost 5 bases, the J end lost 9 bases, and 14 bases lay between the germline ends.

The V call is TRBV7-2, the J call TRBJ2-2; D unresolved. V was cut by 6 bases and J by 10 bases, with 9 bases left in between. CDR1 and CDR2 (germline): SGHTA, FQGNSA. There are 11 residues in the CDR3. CDR3 coding DNA: TGTGCCAGCAGGGTTGGGGTGGAGCTGTTTTTT. Its translation is CASRVGVELFF.

J is TRBJ2-7 and V is TRBV6-5; 7 nucleotides match TRBD2. The ends lost 2 bases at V and 6 bases at J; junction bases unmatched: 7. CDR3 length: 14 residues. Germline V gene data show CDR1 as MNHEY and CDR2 as SVGAGI. In nucleotides, the CDR3 is TGTGCCAGCAGTTACGCACGGGAGGTGGGCGAGCAGTACTTC. This codes for CASSYAREVGEQYF.

J is TRBJ1-2 and V is TRBV6-1; tentatively, D is TRBD1 (5 bases). V lost 8 bases, J lost 4 bases, and 17 bases lay in between. The length of the CDR3 is 14 residues. Germline V gene lookup returns CDR1 MNHNS and CDR2 SASEGT. CDR3 amino acids: CASDLTAGGYGYTF. The CDR3 nucleotides are TGTGCCAGCGATCTTACGGCTGGGGGCTATGGCTACACCTTC.

The CDR3 loop reads CSASPGLAGEQYF. CDR3 coding DNA: TGCAGTGCTAGCCCGGGACTAGCAGGGGAGCAGTACTTC. The chain uses TRBV20-1 and TRBJ2-7; TRBD2 agrees at 9 bases. After removal of 3 bases from V and 7 bases from J, the junction contained 7 bases not matched to a gene. Per the germline V gene, CDR1 is DFQATT and CDR2 is SNEGSKA (reference sequence). The CDR3 sequence is 13 residues long.

The rearrangement links TRBV6-5 to TRBJ1-1; D gene ambiguous. The CDR3 is 12 residues long. Germline V lookup: CDR1 MNHEY, CDR2 SVGAGI. Deletions cut 5 bases from V and 8 bases from J, with 12 bases between. The CDR3 DNA reads TGTGCCAGCAGTACGAGCGACGAGGAAGCTTTCTTT. Translation gives CASSTSDEEAFF.

This chain joins TRBV20-1 and TRBJ2-7, with unresolved D. Germline CDR1 reads DFQATT; CDR2 reads SNEGSKA (reference sequence). Between the trimmed V and J ends, which lost 4 bases and 5 bases, there was a span of 21 bases. CDR3 length equals 15 residues. CDR3 bases: TGCAGTGCTACTCCCCCCACGGCGGTTATCAACGAGCAGTACTTC. Translation: CSATPPTAVINEQYF.

This clonotype was counted between two and nine times. The V and J genes are TRBV20-1 and TRBJ2-2; 7 positions match TRBD1. The ends lost 0 bases at V and 0 bases at J; junction bases unmatched: 4. The CDR3 has 16 amino acids. Per the germline V gene, CDR1 is DFQATT and CDR2 is SNEGSKA (reference sequence). The chain's CDR3 is CSARDAQGANTGELFF. CDR3 sequence (DNA): TGCAGTGCTAGAGATGCGCAGGGGGCGAACACCGGGGAGCTGTTTTTT.

This chain connects TRBV5-1 to TRBJ2-5; 9 bases align to TRBD2. Unmatched junction bases numbered 4, after V lost 2 bases and J lost 5 bases. This CDR3 has 14 amino acids. Germline V CDR1 and CDR2: SGHRS, YFSETQ. The CDR3 DNA reads as TGCGCCAGCAGCTTCGGCGCGGGAGGGGAGACCCAGTACTTC. It codes for CASSFGAGGETQYF.

The chain couples TRBV10-2 to TRBJ1-4, with 9 bases identical to TRBD1. Germline trimming cut 5 bases from V and 2 bases from J; bases unmatched to any gene: 9. CDR1 is WSHSY, CDR2 SAAADI, per germline. The CDR3 has 17 residues. The CDR3 region has the DNA TGCGCCAGCAGTAACACAGGGGGCGGATCGACTAATGAAAAACTGTTTTTT. This translates into CASSNTGGGSTNEKLFF.

This clonotype was counted once. A single base separates this from a much larger clone, so it may be a read error. The gene calls are TRBV5-1 and TRBJ2-5, with 10 nucleotides matching TRBD1. The CDR3 totals 14 residues. After removal of 1 base from V and 4 bases from J, the junction contained 1 base not matched to a gene. Germline CDR1 reads SGHRS; CDR2 reads YFSETQ. The CDR3 region has the DNA TGCGCCAGCAGCTTGTGGGACAGGGGAGAGACCCAGTACTTC. Amino acids: CASSLWDRGETQYF. The full variable domain, completed using reference TRBV5-1 and TRBJ2-5, is KAGVTQTPRYLIKTRGQQVTLSCSPISGHRSVSWYQQTPGQGLQFLFEYFSETQRNKGNFPGRFSGRQFSNSRSEMNVSTLELGDSALYLCASSLWDRGETQYFGPGTRLLVL.

Only a few counts were recorded for this clonotype. The gene calls are TRBV6-1 and TRBJ2-3; D not certain. This CDR3 is 14 amino acids long. Germline CDR1 and CDR2: MNHNS and SASEGT. V was clipped by 6 bases and J by 2 bases, with 12 bases between them. The CDR3 spells CASRQKADTDTQYF. CDR3 DNA sequence: TGTGCCAGCAGGCAGAAGGCAGACACAGATACGCAGTATTTT.

This clonotype was counted a few times. The CDR3 loop reads CASSVGPSGDYEQYF. CDR3 nucleotide sequence: TGTGCCAGCAGCGTAGGTCCTAGCGGAGACTACGAGCAGTACTTC. The gene calls are TRBV9 and TRBJ2-7; 7 bases line up with TRBD2. This CDR3 has 15 residues. V gave up 0 bases and J gave up 3 bases; unmatched junction bases: 6. Germline assignment: CDR1 SGDLS and CDR2 YYNGEE.

This clonotype was counted at least ten times. This rearrangement joins TRBV12-3 or TRBV12-4 to TRBJ2-1, with TRBD1 matching 10 bases. The J segment lost 8 bases and the V segment lost 5 bases, leaving 12 bases of the junction unmatched. The CDR3 is 16 residues long. This CDR3 reads CASSPSTGGYPHEQFF. CDR3 nucleotides: TGTGCCAGCAGTCCCTCGACAGGGGGCTATCCCCATGAGCAGTTCTTC.